Following are 28 T cell receptor beta chains from one sample sequenced in a study of CD8+ T cells in alopecia areata. The treatment denotes: oral pan-JAK inhibitor, 5-10 mg twice daily. RNA was extracted and reverse transcribed into cDNA as the sequencing template. Libraries were prepared by immunoSEQ multiplex PCR; TCRdb keeps only in-frame clonotypes and omits some of them. The data show fewer than 250,000 clones, less than 45% seen once. This specimen consisted of CD4+ T cells sorted from blood, obtained at roughly week 38, from a patient treated with tofacitinib. These receptors all come from a human donor with alopecia areata.

The chain links TRBV6-1 to TRBJ2-1; TRBD2 matches at 8 bases. Losses at the gene ends were 0 bases for V and 10 bases for J; bases not matched to a gene: 8. Germline assignment: CDR1 MNHNS and CDR2 SASEGT. CDR3 size: 15 residues. The CDR3 here is CASSEALAALREQFF. CDR3 nucleotide sequence: TGTGCCAGCAGTGAAGCACTAGCGGCCCTTAGGGAGCAGTTCTTC.

This clone was observed a single time. CDR3 sequence (DNA): TGTGCCAGCAGCTCCGTGGCCCAAGTATCGTTCTTC. Protein sequence: CASSSVAQVSFF. This chain connects TRBV6-5 to TRBJ2-1; no definite D call. CDR3 length equals 12 residues. CDR1 MNHEY and CDR2 SVGAGI come from the germline V gene. V dropped 6 bases and J dropped 15 bases, with 18 bases sitting between them.

V usage is TRBV15 and J usage is TRBJ2-2, with D hard to call. The CDR3 contains 13 residues. V was shortened by 2 bases and J by 7 bases, with 8 bases between the two germline ends. Germline V CDR1 and CDR2: LNHNV, YYDKDF (reference sequence). Here the CDR3 reads CATSRNTGGELFF. Written as DNA, the CDR3 is TGTGCCACCAGCAGAAACACGGGCGGGGAGCTGTTTTTT.

This chain links TRBV5-4 with TRBJ1-1, with TRBD1 matching 7 bases. CDR3 length: 14 residues. V lost 5 bases to trimming and J lost 4 bases; unmatched junction nucleotides: 8. The V gene's germline CDR1 is SGHNT and CDR2 YYREEE (reference sequence). CDR3 nucleotides: TGTGCCAGCAGGCCTCAGGGGGGATTCACTGAAGCTTTCTTT. This translates into CASRPQGGFTEAFF.

This chain joins TRBV6-5 and TRBJ2-5; TRBD1 matches at 7 bases. Germline V gene sequence: CDR1 MNHEY, CDR2 SVGAGI. The CDR3 runs to 14 residues. After removal of 3 bases from V and 5 bases from J, the junction contained 6 bases not matched to a gene. CDR3 coding DNA: TGTGCCAGCAGTTATAGGGGGCGGACGGAGACCCAGTACTTC. Translating it yields CASSYRGRTETQYF.

The chain has TRBV2 and TRBJ2-7, with D unresolved. The CDR3 spans 14 residues. The germline V gene encodes CDR1 SNHLY and CDR2 FYNNEI. Trimming took off 3 bases at V and 3 bases at J, with 12 bases between the two ends. The CDR3 here is CASSELTHRYEQYF. The CDR3 DNA reads TGTGCCAGCAGTGAGTTGACTCATCGCTACGAGCAGTACTTC.

This chain uses TRBV5-1 with TRBJ1-2; TRBD1 might be the D (6 bases). The V end was cut by 2 bases, the J end by 5 bases, with 19 bases between. Germline assignment: CDR1 SGHRS and CDR2 YFSETQ. CDR3 size: 16 residues. CDR3 amino acids: CASSFKWATGGYGYTF. In DNA form, the CDR3 reads TGCGCCAGCAGCTTCAAATGGGCGACAGGCGGATATGGCTACACCTTC. Complete variable domain (other parts from reference TRBV5-1 and TRBJ1-2): KAGVTQTPRYLIKTRGQQVTLSCSPISGHRSVSWYQQTPGQGLQFLFEYFSETQRNKGNFPGRFSGRQFSNSRSEMNVSTLELGDSALYLCASSFKWATGGYGYTFGSGTRLTVV.

The CDR3 loop reads CASSPLGLGNEQYF. DNA for the CDR3: TGTGCCAGTAGCCCGCTGGGGCTCGGGAACGAGCAGTACTTC. The gene calls are TRBV19 and TRBJ2-7; the D gene could be TRBD1 or TRBD2 (5 bases each). Between the trimmed V and J ends, which lost 6 bases and 5 bases, there was a span of 17 bases. The V gene's germline CDR1 is LNHDA and CDR2 SQIVND (reference sequence). The CDR3 length is 14 residues.

The chain is built from TRBV29-1 and TRBJ2-3; 11 nucleotides line up with TRBD2. V shed 3 bases, J shed 3 bases, and the junction held 8 bases outside the gene matches. Germline V gene lookup returns CDR1 SQVTM and CDR2 ANQGSEA. This CDR3 contains 16 residues. The CDR3 is CSVDRLAGGPTDTQYF. The CDR3 region has the DNA TGCAGCGTTGACCGGTTAGCGGGAGGGCCGACAGATACGCAGTATTTT.

This clone occurred a few times. V is TRBV6-5 and J is TRBJ2-2, with D possibly matching TRBD1 (5 bases). V lost 2 bases, J lost 6 bases, and 16 bases lay in between. Germline V gives CDR1 MNHEY, CDR2 SVGAGI. This CDR3 has 16 amino acids. The CDR3 loop reads CASSYRPGPYSGELFF. The CDR3 nucleotides read TGTGCCAGCAGTTACCGGCCAGGGCCTTATTCCGGGGAGCTGTTTTTT.

With respect to this clone: This same CDR3 is encoded by further DNA sequences in the sample. The chain has TRBV30 and TRBJ2-7; no firm D call. CDR3 length: 12 amino acids. The germline CDR1 and CDR2 sequences are GTSNPN and SVGIG (reference sequence). Trimming shortened V by 0 bases and J by 4 bases, and 7 bases separated the two germline ends. In nucleotides, the CDR3 is TGTGCCTGGAGTGTATCCGGGTACGAGCAGTACTTC. Amino acid sequence: CAWSVSGYEQYF.

This rearrangement joins TRBV27 to TRBJ1-2; unclear D gene. V was shortened by 8 bases and J by 8 bases, with 24 bases between the two germline ends. The CDR3 totals 15 residues. The V gene's germline CDR1 is MNHEY and CDR2 SMNVEV (reference sequence). CDR3 nucleotide sequence: TGTGCCAGCTCGCCCCGGGGTCACCCGATGGGGGGCTACACCTTC. It yields the protein CASSPRGHPMGGYTF.

This clone was counted a few times. The chain couples TRBV29-1 to TRBJ2-3, with TRBD2 matching 9 bases. The junction had 7 bases not matched to a gene; V was cut back by 6 bases and J by 3 bases. In germline, CDR1 is SQVTM, CDR2 ANQGSEA. The CDR3 totals 14 residues. This chain's CDR3 is CSVRGGVATDTQYF. CDR3 sequence (DNA): TGCAGCGTGCGCGGGGGGGTGGCGACAGATACGCAGTATTTT.

The rearrangement links TRBV2 to TRBJ1-5; tentatively, D is TRBD1 (6 bases). This CDR3 comprises 16 residues. Trimming shortened V by 2 bases and J by 2 bases, and 13 bases separated the two germline ends. Per the germline V gene, CDR1 is SNHLY and CDR2 is FYNNEI. CDR3 bases: TGTGCCAGCAGTGAAAAGGGGGTGTGGGGCAATCAGCCCCAGCATTTT. Translation gives CASSEKGVWGNQPQHF.

This clone has just a few counts. This chain connects TRBV19 to TRBJ1-1; D call uncertain. Trimming pared 11 bases from V and 3 bases from J, leaving 13 bases between. Per germline, CDR1 LNHDA and CDR2 SQIVND (reference sequence). This CDR3 spans 12 amino acids. The CDR3 is CAAGGPDTEAFF. CDR3 DNA: TGTGCCGCGGGCGGGCCAGACACTGAAGCTTTCTTT. Based on the CDR3 plus reference TRBV19 and TRBJ1-1, the full variable domain is DGGITQSPKYLFRKEGQNVTLSCEQNLNHDAMYWYRQDPGQGLRLIYYSQIVNDFQKGDIAEGYSVSREKKESFPLTVTSAQKNPTAFYLCAAGGPDTEAFFGQGTRLTVV.

V and J are TRBV29-1 and TRBJ2-3, with 7 bases matching TRBD1. Looked up from germline, CDR1 is SQVTM and CDR2 is ANQGSEA. Germline trimming cut 8 bases from V and 0 bases from J; bases unmatched to any gene: 5. The CDR3 covers 13 residues. The CDR3 region is CSYRDRSTDTQYF. The CDR3 DNA sequence: TGCAGCTATCGGGACAGAAGCACAGATACGCAGTATTTT.

The chain carries TRBV30 and TRBJ2-3; unclear D gene. V was shortened by 8 bases and J by 2 bases, with 11 bases between the two germline ends. The V gene's germline CDR1 is GTSNPN and CDR2 SVGIG (reference sequence). The CDR3 loop spans 12 amino acids. This chain's CDR3 is CAGNRITDTQYF. DNA for the CDR3: TGTGCCGGTAATCGAATCACAGATACGCAGTATTTT.

Remarks on this clone: One end of the junction is discordant with germline, which a read error may explain. The chain is built from TRBV7-7 and TRBJ2-5; 8 bases align to TRBD2. CDR1 and CDR2 (germline): SSHAT, FNYEAQ (reference sequence). CDR3 length: 14 amino acids. Here the CDR3 reads CASSPPREGETQYF. CDR3 nucleotides: TGTGCTAGCAGCCCCCCCCGGGAGGGTGAGACCCAGTACTTC.

Points on this clone: The same CDR3 is also encoded by other DNA sequences in this sample. The chain combines TRBV5-1 with TRBJ1-2, with D possibly TRBD1 on 5 matching bases. Germline V gives CDR1 SGHRS, CDR2 YFSETQ. V lost 0 bases and J lost 3, with 9 bases in between. This CDR3 has 14 residues. For the CDR3, the DNA is TGCGCCAGCAGCTTGGTCAGGGCCGACTATGGCTACACCTTC. The encoded protein is CASSLVRADYGYTF.

The rearrangement joins TRBV4-2 to TRBJ2-3; 9 bases align to TRBD2. The V gene end was trimmed by 0 bases and the J gene end by 4 bases; junction bases not matched to a gene: 5. This CDR3 is built from 16 residues. CDR1 is LGHNA, CDR2 YNFKEQ, per germline. CDR3 nucleotide sequence: TGTGCCAGCAGCCAAGAACTAGCGGGTCATCCAGATACGCAGTATTTT. Its translation is CASSQELAGHPDTQYF.

This clone has only a few counts. The V call is TRBV7-2, the J call TRBJ2-3, with TRBD2 matching over 9 bases. The CDR3 consists of 17 residues. Germline CDR1 is SGHTA and CDR2 is FQGNSA. Germline trimming cut 5 bases from V and 3 bases from J; bases unmatched to any gene: 12. CDR3 DNA sequence: TGTGCCAGCAGCGTTTCATTCCTAGCGGGGATAACAGATACGCAGTATTTT. Translated: CASSVSFLAGITDTQYF.

This chain joins TRBV25-1 and TRBJ2-1; D is undetermined. The V gene's germline CDR1 is MGHDK and CDR2 SYGVNS. Trimming took off 3 bases at V and 6 bases at J, with 3 bases between the two ends. This CDR3 has 11 residues. The CDR3 DNA is TGTGCCAGCAGTGAGGTCAATGAGCAGTTCTTC. It yields the protein CASSEVNEQFF. The whole variable domain, remainder taken from reference TRBV25-1 and TRBJ2-1, is EADIYQTPRYLVIGTGKKITLECSQTMGHDKMYWYQQDPGMELHLIHYSYGVNSTEKGDLSSESTVSRIRTEHFPLTLESARPSHTSQYLCASSEVNEQFFGPGTRLTVL.

J is TRBJ2-7 and V is TRBV6-6; 7 nucleotides agree with TRBD1. V lost 5 bases to trimming and J lost 9 bases; unmatched junction nucleotides: 7. Germline CDR1 is MNHNY and CDR2 is SVGAGI (reference sequence). CDR3 size: 12 residues. The chain's CDR3 is CASSNRDSGQYF. In nucleotides, the CDR3 is TGTGCCAGCAGTAACCGGGACAGCGGGCAGTACTTC.

This clone was picked up a small number of times. The CDR3 sequence: CASSRTGGNEQFF. CDR3 nucleotide sequence: TGCGCCAGCAGCCGGACAGGGGGCAATGAGCAGTTCTTC. V and J are TRBV23-1 and TRBJ2-1; 10 bases are a match to TRBD1. TRBV23-1 is filed as an ORF, its function uncertain. The CDR3 contains 13 residues. J gave up 6 bases and V 6 bases, and 2 bases lay outside the gene matches.

The sample holds a few counts of this clone. This chain connects TRBV29-1 to TRBJ2-1; 9 bases fit TRBD1. V trimming: 7 bases; J trimming: 4 bases; junction bases outside the gene matches: 11. The CDR3 spans 15 residues. Germline-derived CDR1 and CDR2 are SQVTM and ANQGSEA. The CDR3 DNA follows: TGCAGCGGTAAAGCCGGGACAGGGACTTACAATGAGCAGTTCTTC. Translating it yields CSGKAGTGTYNEQFF.

On this clone itself: Other DNA sequences in the same sample also yield this CDR3. The rearrangement uses TRBV5-1 and TRBJ2-1; the D gene could be TRBD1 or TRBD2 (5 bases each). Germline V gene data show CDR1 as SGHRS and CDR2 as YFSETQ. The CDR3 totals 14 residues. V shed 2 bases and J shed 1 base, with 7 bases lying between them. CDR3 bases: TGCGCCAGCAGCTTAGGGGAGTCCTACAATGAGCAGTTCTTC. Its protein is CASSLGESYNEQFF.

The CDR3 protein is CASSQGPRQGNEKLFF. CDR3 sequence (DNA): TGCGCCAGCAGCCAGGGCCCGAGACAGGGGAATGAAAAACTGTTTTTT. The rearrangement uses TRBV4-1 and TRBJ1-4; 8 positions agree with TRBD1. Germline CDR1 MGHRA, CDR2 YSYEKL. The CDR3 totals 16 residues. The V segment lost 3 bases and the J segment 5 bases; nucleotides outside the gene matches: 8.

The chain joins TRBV9 to TRBJ2-3, with a weak D call TRBD2 (6 bases). Trimming took off 1 base at V and 2 bases at J, with 8 bases between the two ends. This CDR3 has 14 amino acids. From germline, CDR1 is SGDLS and CDR2 YYNGEE. CDR3 region: CASSVRGNTDTQYF. The CDR3 nucleotides are TGTGCCAGCAGCGTACGCGGGAACACAGATACGCAGTATTTT. The variable domain in full, with the rest retrieved from reference TRBV9 and TRBJ2-3, is DSGVTQTPKHLITATGQRVTLRCSPRSGDLSVYWYQQSLDQGLQFLIQYYNGEERAKGNILERFSAQQFPDLHSELNLSSLELGDSALYFCASSVRGNTDTQYFGPGTRLTVL.